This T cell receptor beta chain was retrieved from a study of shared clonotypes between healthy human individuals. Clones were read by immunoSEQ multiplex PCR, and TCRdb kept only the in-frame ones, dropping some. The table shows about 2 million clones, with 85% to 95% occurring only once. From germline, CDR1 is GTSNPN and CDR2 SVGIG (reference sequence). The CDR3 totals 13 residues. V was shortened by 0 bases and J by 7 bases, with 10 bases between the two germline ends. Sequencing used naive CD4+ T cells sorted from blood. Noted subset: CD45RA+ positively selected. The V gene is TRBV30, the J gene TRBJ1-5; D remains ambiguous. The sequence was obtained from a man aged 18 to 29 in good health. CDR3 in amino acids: CAWSVSSPQPQHF. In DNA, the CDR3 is TGTGCCTGGAGTGTGTCCAGCCCCCAGCCCCAGCATTTT.